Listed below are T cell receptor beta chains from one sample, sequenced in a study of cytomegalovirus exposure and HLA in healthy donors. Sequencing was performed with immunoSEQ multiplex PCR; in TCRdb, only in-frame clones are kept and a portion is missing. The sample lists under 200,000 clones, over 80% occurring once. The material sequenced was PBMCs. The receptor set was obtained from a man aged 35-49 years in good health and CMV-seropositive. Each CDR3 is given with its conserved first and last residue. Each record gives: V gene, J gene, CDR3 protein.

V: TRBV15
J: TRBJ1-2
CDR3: CATSREGLYGYTF

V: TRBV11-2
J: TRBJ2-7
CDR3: CASSLFGSSLYEQYF

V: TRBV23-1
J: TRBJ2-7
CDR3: CASSLPRGNEQYF

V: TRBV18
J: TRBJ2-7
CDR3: CASSPGGQSYEQYF

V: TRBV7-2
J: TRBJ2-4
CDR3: CASSRTAGEGNIQYF

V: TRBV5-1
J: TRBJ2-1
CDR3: CASSLELNNEQFF

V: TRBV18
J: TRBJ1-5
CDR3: CASSPSAGEGQPQHF

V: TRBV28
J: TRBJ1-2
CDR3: CASSLARALNYGYTF

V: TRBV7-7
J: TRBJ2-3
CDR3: CASSLGGPGDTQYF

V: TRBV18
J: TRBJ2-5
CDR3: CASSPAGTGPQETQYF

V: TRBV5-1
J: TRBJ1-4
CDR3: CASSWRTGANEKLFF